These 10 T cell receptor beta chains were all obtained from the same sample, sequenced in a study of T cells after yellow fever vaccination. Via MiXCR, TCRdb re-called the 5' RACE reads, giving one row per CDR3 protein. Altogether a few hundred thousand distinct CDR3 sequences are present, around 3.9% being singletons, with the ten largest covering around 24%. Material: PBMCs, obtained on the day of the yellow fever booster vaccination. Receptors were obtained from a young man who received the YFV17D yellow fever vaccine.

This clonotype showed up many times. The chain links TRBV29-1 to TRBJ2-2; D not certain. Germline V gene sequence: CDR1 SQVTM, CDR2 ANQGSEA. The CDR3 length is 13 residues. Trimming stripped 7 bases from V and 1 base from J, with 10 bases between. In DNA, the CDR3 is TGCAGCGCCCTTTTCGGGAACACCGGGGAGCTGTTTTTT. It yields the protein CSALFGNTGELFF.

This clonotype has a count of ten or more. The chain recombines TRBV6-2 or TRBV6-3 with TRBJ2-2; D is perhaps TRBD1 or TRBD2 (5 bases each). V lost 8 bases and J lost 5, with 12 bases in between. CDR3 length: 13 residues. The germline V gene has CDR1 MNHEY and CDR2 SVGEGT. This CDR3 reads CASGGFETGELFF. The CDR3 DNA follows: TGTGCCAGCGGGGGATTCGAAACCGGGGAGCTGTTTTTT.

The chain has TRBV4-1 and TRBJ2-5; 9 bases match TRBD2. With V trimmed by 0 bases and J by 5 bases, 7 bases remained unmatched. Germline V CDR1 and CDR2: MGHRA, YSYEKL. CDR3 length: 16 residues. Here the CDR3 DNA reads TGCGCCAGCAGCCAAGATGTGGCGGGGGGGCAGGAGACCCAGTACTTC. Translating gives CASSQDVAGGQETQYF.

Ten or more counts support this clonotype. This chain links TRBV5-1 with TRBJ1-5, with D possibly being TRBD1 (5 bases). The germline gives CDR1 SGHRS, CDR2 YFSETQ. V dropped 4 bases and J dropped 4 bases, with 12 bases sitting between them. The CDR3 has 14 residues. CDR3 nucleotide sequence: TGCGCCAGCAGCGTGGGGGGTGGGAATCAGCCCCAGCATTTT. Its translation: CASSVGGGNQPQHF.

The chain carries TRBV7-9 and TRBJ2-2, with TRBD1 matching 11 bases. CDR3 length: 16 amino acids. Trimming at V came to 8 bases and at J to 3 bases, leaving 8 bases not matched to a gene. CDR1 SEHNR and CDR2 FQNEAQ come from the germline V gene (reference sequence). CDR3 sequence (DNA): TGTGCCAGCGACCGAAGGGACAGGGGGGACACCGGGGAGCTGTTTTTT. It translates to CASDRRDRGDTGELFF.

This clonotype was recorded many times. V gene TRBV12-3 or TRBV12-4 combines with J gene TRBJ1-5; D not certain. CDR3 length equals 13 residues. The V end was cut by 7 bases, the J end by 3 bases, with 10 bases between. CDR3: CASNGQFNQPQHF. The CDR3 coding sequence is TGTGCCAGCAATGGCCAGTTCAATCAGCCCCAGCATTTT.

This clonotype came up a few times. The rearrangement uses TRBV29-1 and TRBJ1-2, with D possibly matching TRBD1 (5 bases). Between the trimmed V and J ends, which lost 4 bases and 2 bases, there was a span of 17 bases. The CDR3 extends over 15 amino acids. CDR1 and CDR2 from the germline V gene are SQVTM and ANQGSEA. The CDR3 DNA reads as TGCAGCGTTGTTCCGCCCTCCTGGGACAACTATGGCTACACCTTC. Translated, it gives CSVVPPSWDNYGYTF.

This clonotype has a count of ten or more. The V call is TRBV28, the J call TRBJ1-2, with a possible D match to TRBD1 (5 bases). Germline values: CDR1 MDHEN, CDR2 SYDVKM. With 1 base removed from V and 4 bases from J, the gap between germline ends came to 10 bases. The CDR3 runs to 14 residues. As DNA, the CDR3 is TGTGCCAGCAGTTTATACGTCGGGGGCTATGGCTACACCTTC. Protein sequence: CASSLYVGGYGYTF.

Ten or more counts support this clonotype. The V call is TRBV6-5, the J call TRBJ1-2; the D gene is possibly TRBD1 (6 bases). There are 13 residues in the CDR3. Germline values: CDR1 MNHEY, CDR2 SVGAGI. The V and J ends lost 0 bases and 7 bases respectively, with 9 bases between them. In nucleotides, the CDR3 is TGTGCCAGCAGTTACTCCAGGGGCCGTGGCTACACCTTC. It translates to CASSYSRGRGYTF.

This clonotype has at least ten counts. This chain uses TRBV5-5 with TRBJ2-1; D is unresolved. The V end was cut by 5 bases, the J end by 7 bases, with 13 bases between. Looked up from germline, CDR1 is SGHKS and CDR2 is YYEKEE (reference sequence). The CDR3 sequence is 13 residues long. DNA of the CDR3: TGTGCCAGCAGAAACCTGGGCGGAAATGAGCAGTTCTTC. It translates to CASRNLGGNEQFF.